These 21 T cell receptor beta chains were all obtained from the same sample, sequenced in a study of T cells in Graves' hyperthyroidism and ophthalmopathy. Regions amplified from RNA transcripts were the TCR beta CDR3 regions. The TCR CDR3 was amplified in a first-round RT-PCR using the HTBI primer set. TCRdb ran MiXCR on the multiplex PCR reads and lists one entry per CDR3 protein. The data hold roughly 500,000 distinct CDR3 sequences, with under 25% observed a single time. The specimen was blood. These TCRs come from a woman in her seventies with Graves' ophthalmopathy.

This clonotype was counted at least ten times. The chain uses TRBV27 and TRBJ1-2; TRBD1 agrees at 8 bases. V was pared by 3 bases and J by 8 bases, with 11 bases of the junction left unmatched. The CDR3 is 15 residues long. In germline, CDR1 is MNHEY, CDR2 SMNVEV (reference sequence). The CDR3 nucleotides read TGTGCCAGCAGTTTCTGGTCCAGCGGGACAGGCGGCTACACCTTC. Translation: CASSFWSSGTGGYTF.

CDR3 sequence (DNA): TGTGCCAGTAGTATAGAGGGGTCCGGGGAGCTGTTTTTT. It codes for CASSIEGSGELFF. The chain combines TRBV19 with TRBJ2-2; D gene ambiguous. The CDR3 is 13 residues long. V gave up 0 bases and J gave up 6 bases, with 5 bases separating them. Germline V gene lookup returns CDR1 LNHDA and CDR2 SQIVND (reference sequence).

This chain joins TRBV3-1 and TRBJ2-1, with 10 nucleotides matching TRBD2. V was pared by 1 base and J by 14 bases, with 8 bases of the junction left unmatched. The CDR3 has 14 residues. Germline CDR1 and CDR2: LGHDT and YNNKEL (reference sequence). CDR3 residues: CASSQGTSGTYEFF. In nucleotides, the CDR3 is TGTGCCAGCAGCCAAGGCACTAGCGGGACATACGAGTTCTTC.

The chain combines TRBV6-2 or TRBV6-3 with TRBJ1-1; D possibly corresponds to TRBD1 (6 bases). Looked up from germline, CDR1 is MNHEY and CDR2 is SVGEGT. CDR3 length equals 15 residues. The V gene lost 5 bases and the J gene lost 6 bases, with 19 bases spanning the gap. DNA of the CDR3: TGTGCCAGCAGTCTTTACTCACAGGGAAGCGCTGAAGCTTTCTTT. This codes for CASSLYSQGSAEAFF.

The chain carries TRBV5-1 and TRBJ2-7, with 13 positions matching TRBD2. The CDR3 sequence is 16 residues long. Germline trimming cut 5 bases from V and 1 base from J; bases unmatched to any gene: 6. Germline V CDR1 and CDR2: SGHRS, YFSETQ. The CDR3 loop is CASRHQLAGGSYEQYF. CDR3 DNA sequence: TGCGCCAGCAGGCATCAACTAGCGGGAGGGTCCTACGAGCAGTACTTC.

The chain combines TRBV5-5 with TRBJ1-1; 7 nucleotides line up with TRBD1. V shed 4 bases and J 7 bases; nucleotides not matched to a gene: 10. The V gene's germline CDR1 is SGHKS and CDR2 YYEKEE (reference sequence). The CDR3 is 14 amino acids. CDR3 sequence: CASSVGTAEGEAFF. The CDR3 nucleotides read TGTGCCAGCAGCGTGGGGACAGCCGAGGGTGAAGCTTTCTTT. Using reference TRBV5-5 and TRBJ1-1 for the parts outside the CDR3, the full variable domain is DAGVTQSPTHLIKTRGQQVTLRCSPISGHKSVSWYQQVLGQGPQFIFQYYEKEERGRGNFPDRFSARQFPNYSSELNVNALLLGDSALYLCASSVGTAEGEAFFGQGTRLTVV.

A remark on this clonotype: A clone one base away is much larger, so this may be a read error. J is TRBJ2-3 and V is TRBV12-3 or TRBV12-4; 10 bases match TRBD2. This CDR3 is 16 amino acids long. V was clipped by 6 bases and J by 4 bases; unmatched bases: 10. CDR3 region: CASRDPGLAIADTQYF. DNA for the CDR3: TGTGCCAGCAGGGACCCGGGACTAGCGATCGCAGATACGCAGTATTTT.

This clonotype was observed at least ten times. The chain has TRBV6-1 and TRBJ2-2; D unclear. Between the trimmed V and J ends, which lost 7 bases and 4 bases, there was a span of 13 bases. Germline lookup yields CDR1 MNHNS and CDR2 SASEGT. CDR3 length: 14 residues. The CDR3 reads CASTHSGVTGELFF. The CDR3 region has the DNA TGTGCCAGCACCCATTCTGGAGTCACCGGGGAGCTGTTTTTT.

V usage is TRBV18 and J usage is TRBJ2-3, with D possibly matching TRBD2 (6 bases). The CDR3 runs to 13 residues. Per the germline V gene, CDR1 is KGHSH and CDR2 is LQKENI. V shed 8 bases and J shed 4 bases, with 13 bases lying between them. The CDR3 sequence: CASRPGGSDTQYF. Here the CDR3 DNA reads TGTGCCAGCCGACCTGGAGGGTCAGATACGCAGTATTTT.

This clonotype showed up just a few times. This CDR3 is CAWSIQGGGTEAFF. DNA for the CDR3: TGTGCCTGGAGCATACAGGGGGGGGGCACTGAAGCTTTCTTT. V and J are TRBV30 and TRBJ1-1; 8 positions agree with TRBD1. The CDR3 length is 14 residues. Per the germline V gene, CDR1 is GTSNPN and CDR2 is SVGIG (reference sequence). V shed 3 bases and J 4 bases; nucleotides not matched to a gene: 7.

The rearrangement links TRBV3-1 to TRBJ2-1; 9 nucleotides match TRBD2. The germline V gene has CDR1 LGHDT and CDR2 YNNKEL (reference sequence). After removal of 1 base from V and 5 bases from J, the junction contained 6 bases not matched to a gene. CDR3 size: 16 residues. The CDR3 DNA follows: TGTGCCAGCAGCCAAGTGACAGCGGGAGGAGACAATGAGCAGTTCTTC. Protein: CASSQVTAGGDNEQFF.

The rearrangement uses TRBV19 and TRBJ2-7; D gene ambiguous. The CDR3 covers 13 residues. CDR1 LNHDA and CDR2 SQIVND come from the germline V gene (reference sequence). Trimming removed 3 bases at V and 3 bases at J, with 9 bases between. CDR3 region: CASSMLDRYEQYF. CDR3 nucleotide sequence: TGTGCCAGTAGTATGCTGGATCGCTACGAGCAGTACTTC. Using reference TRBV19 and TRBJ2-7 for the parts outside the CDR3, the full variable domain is DGGITQSPKYLFRKEGQNVTLSCEQNLNHDAMYWYRQDPGQGLRLIYYSQIVNDFQKGDIAEGYSVSREKKESFPLTVTSAQKNPTAFYLCASSMLDRYEQYFGPGTRLTVT.

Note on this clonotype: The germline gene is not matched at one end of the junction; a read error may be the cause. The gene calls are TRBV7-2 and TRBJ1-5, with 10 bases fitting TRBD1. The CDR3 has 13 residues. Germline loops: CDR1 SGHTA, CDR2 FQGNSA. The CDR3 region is CASRQGAGQPQHF. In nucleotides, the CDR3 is TGCGCCAGCAGACAGGGGGCTGGTCAGCCCCAGCATTTT.

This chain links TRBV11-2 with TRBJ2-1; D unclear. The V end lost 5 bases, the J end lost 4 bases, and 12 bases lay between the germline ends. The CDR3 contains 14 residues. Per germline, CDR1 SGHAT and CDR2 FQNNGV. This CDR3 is CASSLRLLYNEQFF. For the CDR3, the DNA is TGTGCCAGCAGCCTGAGGCTTTTATACAATGAGCAGTTCTTC.

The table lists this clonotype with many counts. CDR3 coding DNA: TGTGCCTGGAGTGTAGCCGGCAATGAGCAGTTCTTC. This codes for CAWSVAGNEQFF. V is TRBV30 and J is TRBJ2-1; the D is unclear. Trimming stripped 0 bases from V and 6 bases from J, with 6 bases between. Per the germline V gene, CDR1 is GTSNPN and CDR2 is SVGIG (reference sequence). The CDR3 is made up of 12 amino acids.

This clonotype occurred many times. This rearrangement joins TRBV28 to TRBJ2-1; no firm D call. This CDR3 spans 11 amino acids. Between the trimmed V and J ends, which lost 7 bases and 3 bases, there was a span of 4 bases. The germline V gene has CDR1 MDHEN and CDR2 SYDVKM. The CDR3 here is CASTHYNEQFF. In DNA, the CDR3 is TGTGCCAGCACTCACTACAATGAGCAGTTCTTC. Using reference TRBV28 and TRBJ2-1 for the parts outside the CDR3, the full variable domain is DVKVTQSSRYLVKRTGEKVFLECVQDMDHENMFWYRQDPGLGLRLIYFSYDVKMKEKGDIPEGYSVSREKKERFSLILESASTNQTSMYLCASTHYNEQFFGPGTRLTVL.

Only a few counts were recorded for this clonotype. CDR3 bases: TGTGCCAGCAGCCCTCGTCGGGTGTTCACTGAAGCTTTCTTT. It is translated as CASSPRRVFTEAFF. This chain links TRBV4-2 with TRBJ1-1, with no clear D. Per the germline V gene, CDR1 is LGHNA and CDR2 is YNFKEQ. Between the trimmed V and J ends, which lost 4 bases and 4 bases, there was a span of 13 bases. CDR3 size: 14 residues.

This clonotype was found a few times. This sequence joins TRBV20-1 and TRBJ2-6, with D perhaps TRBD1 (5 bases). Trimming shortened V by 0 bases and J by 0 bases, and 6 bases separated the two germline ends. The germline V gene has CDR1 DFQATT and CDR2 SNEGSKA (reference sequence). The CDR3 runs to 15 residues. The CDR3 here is CSAREGRSGANVLTF. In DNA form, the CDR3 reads TGCAGTGCTAGAGAGGGGCGCTCTGGGGCCAACGTCCTGACTTTC.

CDR3 amino acids: CASSPRRVQGNQPQHF. Here the CDR3 DNA reads TGTGCCAGCAGCCCCCGACGGGTACAGGGCAATCAGCCCCAGCATTTT. The chain links TRBV7-8 to TRBJ1-5; a weak D match, TRBD1 (5 bases). CDR3 length equals 16 residues. Germline assignment: CDR1 SGHVS and CDR2 FQNEAQ. V was clipped by 5 bases and J by 2 bases, with 16 bases between them.

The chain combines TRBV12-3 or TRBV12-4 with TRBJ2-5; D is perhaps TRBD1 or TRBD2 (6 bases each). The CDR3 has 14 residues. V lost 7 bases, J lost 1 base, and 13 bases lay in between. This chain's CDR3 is CASKPRGLQETQYF. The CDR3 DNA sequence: TGTGCCAGCAAACCCCGGGGGCTCCAAGAGACCCAGTACTTC.

The CDR3: CASSARLAGLHREGNNYNEQFF. CDR3 in DNA: TGTGCCAGCAGCGCCAGACTAGCCGGGTTACACAGGGAGGGAAATAACTACAATGAGCAGTTCTTC. The rearrangement links TRBV9 to TRBJ2-1; a weak D match, TRBD2 (7 bases). Trimming left V 3 bases short and J 3 bases short, with 34 bases between. Germline values: CDR1 SGDLS, CDR2 YYNGEE. The CDR3 loop spans 22 amino acids.